These 31 T cell receptor beta chains share one sample of origin, sequenced in a study of blood T cell repertoires in COVID-19. Sequenced by immunoSEQ multiplex PCR; TCRdb stores in-frame clones only, minus some. The sample includes 65,000 to 80,000 clones, more than 75% of them seen just once. The sample taken for sequencing was peripheral blood. The receptor source for this set is a human donor in a cohort sampled during active COVID-19.

The V call is TRBV4-3, the J call TRBJ2-3; 7 bases are a match to TRBD2. The CDR3 runs to 17 residues. The germline gives CDR1 LGHNA, CDR2 YSLEER. Trimming at V came to 0 bases and at J to 2 bases, leaving 8 bases not matched to a gene. CDR3 coding DNA: TGCGCCAGCAGCCAAGATAACCTAGCGGAGTTCACAGATACGCAGTATTTT. This sequence encodes CASSQDNLAEFTDTQYF.

The rearrangement links TRBV15 to TRBJ2-1, with D hard to call. Germline V gives CDR1 LNHNV, CDR2 YYDKDF (reference sequence). This CDR3 is built from 12 residues. With 0 bases removed from V and 15 bases from J, the gap between germline ends came to 12 bases. The CDR3 sequence: CATSRDTSIRFF. The DNA for the CDR3 is TGTGCCACCAGCAGAGATACTTCGATTCGGTTCTTC.

The chain has TRBV24-1 and TRBJ2-3; 9 bases are shared with TRBD1. Trimming at V came to 9 bases and at J to 3 bases, leaving 12 bases not matched to a gene. Per the germline V gene, CDR1 is KGHDR and CDR2 is SFDVKD. This CDR3 region has 16 residues. The CDR3 sequence is CATADPTGGATDTQYF. CDR3 nucleotides: TGTGCCACCGCAGACCCTACAGGGGGCGCAACAGATACGCAGTATTTT.

The chain combines TRBV29-1 with TRBJ2-7; 7 bases line up with TRBD1. Germline assignment: CDR1 SQVTM and CDR2 ANQGSEA. J was trimmed by 3 bases and V by 3 bases; bases with no gene match: 11. The CDR3 has 15 residues. Written as DNA, the CDR3 is TGCAGCGTTGAGACATCCTCCGGGACAGACTACGAGCAGTACTTC. Translated, it gives CSVETSSGTDYEQYF.

This chain joins TRBV14 and TRBJ2-5; tentatively, D is TRBD2 (6 bases). The CDR3 loop spans 16 amino acids. Trimming stripped 0 bases from V and 3 bases from J, with 14 bases between. CDR1 is SGHDN, CDR2 FVKESK, per germline. CDR3 DNA: TGTGCCAGCAGCCAAGAAGGCCTAGCGTTGGAAGAGACCCAGTACTTC. Encoded protein: CASSQEGLALEETQYF.

Here the CDR3 DNA reads TGTGCCAGCAGCTTAAAAAGGCCGGGACTAGCGGGAGGGGATGAGCAGTTCTTC. It yields the protein CASSLKRPGLAGGDEQFF. The chain is built from TRBV7-3 and TRBJ2-1; TRBD2 matches at 16 bases. CDR1 is SGHTA, CDR2 FQGTGA, per germline. V dropped 1 base and J dropped 8; count of bases not matched to a gene: 8. The CDR3 extends over 18 amino acids.

The genes are TRBV4-3 and TRBJ1-3; D gene unclear. V was pared by 0 bases and J by 4 bases, with 13 bases between. The germline V gene encodes CDR1 LGHNA and CDR2 YSLEER. The CDR3 spans 16 residues. DNA of the CDR3: TGCGCCAGCAGCCAAGATTTTGGGCAGCCGGGAAACACCATATATTTT. This sequence encodes CASSQDFGQPGNTIYF.

The chain carries TRBV28 and TRBJ2-5; 9 positions match TRBD2. Trimming took 4 bases from V and 1 from J; bases not matched to a gene: 7. The CDR3 consists of 16 residues. Germline V gives CDR1 MDHEN, CDR2 SYDVKM. The CDR3 protein is CASSSQTSGTQETQYF. CDR3 DNA: TGTGCCAGCAGTTCCCAGACTAGCGGTACCCAAGAGACCCAGTACTTC.

The rearrangement joins TRBV30 to TRBJ2-7; 9 bases align to TRBD1. The V gene end was trimmed by 3 bases and the J gene end by 6 bases; junction bases not matched to a gene: 9. This CDR3 has 14 residues. Germline V gene sequence: CDR1 GTSNPN, CDR2 SVGIG (reference sequence). CDR3 amino acids: CAWSSGTGSREQYF. The CDR3 region has the DNA TGTGCCTGGAGCAGCGGGACAGGGTCCCGCGAGCAGTACTTC.

The V and J genes are TRBV6-5 and TRBJ1-2, with 7 bases lining up with TRBD1. CDR3 length equals 15 residues. The germline V gene has CDR1 MNHEY and CDR2 SVGAGI. Trimming removed 0 bases from V and 2 bases from J; junction bases left unmatched: 3. The DNA for the CDR3 is TGTGCCAGCAGTTACTCCCGCAGGGGGAACTATGGCTACACCTTC. This translates into CASSYSRRGNYGYTF.

V gene TRBV13 combines with J gene TRBJ2-1; TRBD2 matches 14 bases. Germline loops: CDR1 PRHDT, CDR2 FYEKMQ (reference sequence). The CDR3 loop spans 15 amino acids. J was trimmed by 10 bases and V by 4 bases; bases with no gene match: 6. The CDR3 region is CASSSGLAGGGEQFF. In DNA, the CDR3 is TGTGCCAGCAGCTCTGGACTAGCGGGAGGAGGAGAGCAGTTCTTC.

The V gene is TRBV4-2, the J gene TRBJ1-4, with 9 nucleotides matching TRBD1. The J segment lost 8 bases and the V segment lost 6 bases, leaving 7 bases of the junction unmatched. From germline, CDR1 is LGHNA and CDR2 YNFKEQ. The CDR3 spans 14 residues. The CDR3 DNA reads TGTGCCAGCAGTCTTCAGGGACAGGGAGAAAAACTGTTTTTT. Translating gives CASSLQGQGEKLFF.

As concerns this clone: Other DNA variants within this sample encode the same CDR3. The rearrangement joins TRBV19 to TRBJ2-1; 7 bases fit TRBD2. J lost 3 bases, V lost 3 bases, and 5 bases had no gene match. The germline V gene encodes CDR1 LNHDA and CDR2 SQIVND (reference sequence). This CDR3 has 15 residues. The CDR3 here is CASSISSGVYNEQFF. Written as DNA, the CDR3 is TGTGCCAGTAGTATCTCGAGCGGGGTCTACAATGAGCAGTTCTTC. The whole variable domain, remainder taken from reference TRBV19 and TRBJ2-1, is DGGITQSPKYLFRKEGQNVTLSCEQNLNHDAMYWYRQDPGQGLRLIYYSQIVNDFQKGDIAEGYSVSREKKESFPLTVTSAQKNPTAFYLCASSISSGVYNEQFFGPGTRLTVL.

This rearrangement joins TRBV6-4 to TRBJ1-5; TRBD1 is a possible D gene (5 bases). V was clipped by 0 bases and J by 0 bases, with 12 bases between them. Germline loops: CDR1 MRHNA, CDR2 SNTAGT. This CDR3 is 17 amino acids long. DNA for the CDR3: TGTGCCAGCAGTGACTCGGTATCAGGGTATAGCAATCAGCCCCAGCATTTT. Amino acid sequence: CASSDSVSGYSNQPQHF.

This chain connects TRBV2 to TRBJ1-2; D uncertain. The CDR3 runs to 12 residues. Germline lookup yields CDR1 SNHLY and CDR2 FYNNEI. V lost 4 bases and J 7 bases, leaving 10 bases between the germline ends. CDR3 loop: CASSVGEGGYTF. The DNA for the CDR3 is TGTGCCAGCAGTGTTGGGGAGGGTGGCTACACCTTC.

This clone was found once. J is TRBJ2-2 and V is TRBV12-3 or TRBV12-4; D gene uncertain. This CDR3 comprises 13 residues. Trimming took 8 bases from V and 6 from J, leaving 13 bases between them. CDR3 nucleotide sequence: TGTGCCAGCCTCGCATCCTATCCCGGGGAGCTGTTTTTT. It encodes CASLASYPGELFF.

The chain is built from TRBV5-4 and TRBJ2-3, with 9 nucleotides matching TRBD2. Germline CDR1 SGHNT, CDR2 YYREEE (reference sequence). The CDR3 contains 17 residues. Trimming at V came to 4 bases and at J to 0 bases, leaving 9 bases not matched to a gene. The CDR3 DNA reads as TGTGCCAGCAGCCCCTTGGGGCTAGCGGGAAGCACAGATACGCAGTATTTT. It codes for CASSPLGLAGSTDTQYF.

This clone was counted between two and nine times. The chain has TRBV7-2 and TRBJ2-2, with 7 bases lining up with TRBD2. Germline values: CDR1 SGHTA, CDR2 FQGNSA. CDR3 length: 14 residues. The V and J ends lost 1 base and 6 bases, in that order; junction bases with no gene match: 2. CDR3 bases: TGTGCCAGCAGCTTAGGGGGGAGGGCCGGGGAGCTGTTTTTT. This translates into CASSLGGRAGELFF.

The CDR3 sequence: CASSEPERDTQYF. DNA for the CDR3: TGTGCCAGCAGTGAACCCGAGAGAGATACGCAGTATTTT. The chain combines TRBV6-1 with TRBJ2-3, with D uncertain. The CDR3 has 13 amino acids. In germline, CDR1 is MNHNS, CDR2 SASEGT. V was cut by 2 bases and J by 5 bases, with 8 bases left in between.

The chain combines TRBV6-5 with TRBJ2-1, with 12 bases matching TRBD2. The CDR3 spans 15 residues. CDR1 is MNHEY and CDR2 is SVGAGI in the germline V gene. The V and J ends lost 6 bases and 4 bases, in that order; junction bases with no gene match: 4. In DNA form, the CDR3 reads TGTGCCAGCAGCCGGACTAGCGGGGTGTACAATGAGCAGTTCTTC. Its translation is CASSRTSGVYNEQFF.

The CDR3 here is CASSLGGTDTQYF. CDR3 nucleotide sequence: TGTGCCAGCAGCTTAGGGGGCACAGATACGCAGTATTTT. The chain has TRBV5-8 and TRBJ2-3, with D possibly being TRBD1 (5 bases). Trimming stripped 2 bases from V and 1 base from J, with 5 bases between. Per the germline V gene, CDR1 is SGHTS and CDR2 is YDEGEE. The CDR3 is 13 residues long. The entire variable domain, with the rest obtained from reference TRBV5-8 and TRBJ2-3, is as follows: EAGVTQSPTHLIKTRGQQATLRCSPISGHTSVYWYQQALGLGLQFLLWYDEGEERNRGNFPPRFSGRQFPNYSSELNVNALELEDSALYLCASSLGGTDTQYFGPGTRLTVL.

This rearrangement joins TRBV27 to TRBJ2-1, with TRBD2 as a possible D gene (6 bases). The CDR3 length is 17 residues. V lost 6 bases and J lost 3, with 21 bases in between. Germline CDR1 and CDR2: MNHEY and SMNVEV (reference sequence). CDR3 protein: CASSPSWDSRDYNEQFF. The CDR3, as DNA: TGTGCCAGCAGCCCCTCATGGGACTCGAGGGACTACAATGAGCAGTTCTTC.

The chain combines TRBV7-8 with TRBJ2-2; a weak D match, TRBD2 (6 bases). The length of the CDR3 is 17 residues. CDR1 is SGHVS, CDR2 FQNEAQ, per germline. Trimming removed 0 bases from V and 0 bases from J, with 11 bases in between. CDR3 nucleotides: TGTGCCAGCAGCTTAGCGGCGGGATTCGCGAACACCGGGGAGCTGTTTTTT. Its protein is CASSLAAGFANTGELFF.

This chain joins TRBV19 and TRBJ2-2; no reliable D call. Germline V lookup: CDR1 LNHDA, CDR2 SQIVND (reference sequence). The CDR3 consists of 14 residues. V gave up 1 base and J gave up 1 base, with 4 bases separating them. The CDR3 here is CASSIGLNTGELFF. Written as DNA, the CDR3 is TGTGCCAGTAGTATAGGACTGAACACCGGGGAGCTGTTTTTT.

The V call is TRBV30, the J call TRBJ2-3, with no clear D. The CDR3 spans 13 residues. Germline CDR1 is GTSNPN and CDR2 is SVGIG (reference sequence). Between the trimmed V and J ends, which lost 3 bases and 6 bases, there was a span of 13 bases. CDR3 sequence (DNA): TGTGCCTGGAGACTATCACCGCAGGATACGCAGTATTTT. It yields the protein CAWRLSPQDTQYF.

A note on this clone: At the DNA level, this CDR3 is encoded by other sequences in the same sample as well. V usage is TRBV5-1 and J usage is TRBJ2-1, with TRBD1 matching over 8 bases. Losses at the gene ends were 2 bases for V and 1 base for J; bases not matched to a gene: 2. The CDR3 loop spans 15 amino acids. Germline CDR1 is SGHRS and CDR2 is YFSETQ. The CDR3 DNA follows: TGCGCCAGCAGCTTAACAGGGGGATCCTACAATGAGCAGTTCTTC. Its translation: CASSLTGGSYNEQFF. The full variable domain, in which reference TRBV5-1 and TRBJ2-1 provide the parts outside the CDR3, is KAGVTQTPRYLIKTRGQQVTLSCSPISGHRSVSWYQQTPGQGLQFLFEYFSETQRNKGNFPGRFSGRQFSNSRSEMNVSTLELGDSALYLCASSLTGGSYNEQFFGPGTRLTVL.

The table lists this clone with a count of one. This chain links TRBV5-1 with TRBJ1-1, with 8 positions matching TRBD1. The junction had 7 bases not matched to a gene; V was cut back by 3 bases and J by 3 bases. This CDR3 region has 15 residues. Germline V CDR1 and CDR2: SGHRS, YFSETQ. CDR3 nucleotides: TGCGCCAGCAGCTGGACAGGGTGGGGGCACACTGAAGCTTTCTTT. Its translation: CASSWTGWGHTEAFF.

The rearrangement uses TRBV27 and TRBJ2-1; 11 bases map to TRBD2. The CDR3 length is 17 residues. V dropped 0 bases and J dropped 8; count of bases not matched to a gene: 9. The germline gives CDR1 MNHEY, CDR2 SMNVEV (reference sequence). The CDR3 bases are TGTGCCAGCAGTTTATCCCACGAACTAGCGGGAGTGTATGAGCAGTTCTTC. Translating gives CASSLSHELAGVYEQFF.

The chain couples TRBV2 to TRBJ2-3; TRBD2 matches 7 bases. Germline CDR1 and CDR2: SNHLY and FYNNEI. There are 15 residues in the CDR3. V gave up 2 bases and J gave up 0 bases; unmatched junction bases: 2. The CDR3 here is CASSEQTSSTDTQYF. The CDR3 coding sequence is TGTGCCAGCAGTGAACAGACTAGCAGCACAGATACGCAGTATTTT.

This clone was found once. The gene calls are TRBV25-1 and TRBJ2-1; 10 bases are shared with TRBD2. With 1 base clipped from V and 4 bases from J, the junction kept 7 bases outside the gene matches. Germline V gene lookup returns CDR1 MGHDK and CDR2 SYGVNS. This CDR3 has 17 residues. The CDR3 here is CASSELSSGRFYNEQFF. In nucleotides, the CDR3 is TGTGCCAGCAGTGAATTGTCTAGCGGGAGATTTTACAATGAGCAGTTCTTC.

The V and J genes are TRBV19 and TRBJ2-3, with D possibly TRBD2 on 5 matching bases. From germline, CDR1 is LNHDA and CDR2 SQIVND (reference sequence). V shed 4 bases and J shed 2 bases, with 19 bases lying between them. The CDR3 has 17 residues. Here the CDR3 reads CASSRSYGVAYTDTQYF. As DNA, the CDR3 is TGTGCCAGTAGTAGGTCTTATGGAGTAGCGTACACAGATACGCAGTATTTT. Full variable domain (rest looked up from reference TRBV19 and TRBJ2-3): DGGITQSPKYLFRKEGQNVTLSCEQNLNHDAMYWYRQDPGQGLRLIYYSQIVNDFQKGDIAEGYSVSREKKESFPLTVTSAQKNPTAFYLCASSRSYGVAYTDTQYFGPGTRLTVL.